Below are 26 T cell receptor beta chains sequenced from a single sample in a study of blood T cell repertoires in COVID-19. Sequenced by immunoSEQ multiplex PCR; TCRdb stores in-frame clones only, minus some. Found here are hundreds of thousands of clones, over 75% of them singletons; the top ten hold over 9%. The sequencing input was PBMCs or T cells enriched from blood (not recorded which). The source is a woman in her 40s who had recovered from COVID-19.

CDR3 DNA: TGTGCCAGCAGCTTAGTCGTTACAGCGAACACCGGGGAGCTGTTTTTT. Translating it yields CASSLVVTANTGELFF. The V gene is TRBV7-6, the J gene TRBJ2-2; D is unclear. The CDR3 has 16 residues. Germline CDR1 reads SGHVS; CDR2 reads FNYEAQ. Trimming stripped 1 base from V and 0 bases from J, with 9 bases between.

This clone has a single count. The V call is TRBV19, the J call TRBJ2-1; D is undetermined. The V end was cut by 2 bases, the J end by 3 bases, with 8 bases between. The CDR3 totals 14 residues. In germline, CDR1 is LNHDA, CDR2 SQIVND (reference sequence). CDR3 DNA sequence: TGTGCCAGTAGTATAATGCGGCTCTACAATGAGCAGTTCTTC. It specifies CASSIMRLYNEQFF.

The CDR3 loop reads CASSWGGSSYEQYF. The CDR3 bases are TGTGCCAGCAGTTGGGGGGGGAGCTCCTACGAGCAGTACTTC. The rearrangement joins TRBV3-1 (or the pseudogene TRBV3-2) to TRBJ2-7; 7 bases fit TRBD2. Germline values: CDR1 LGHDT, CDR2 YNNKEL (reference sequence). This CDR3 is 14 amino acids long. The J segment lost 0 bases and the V segment lost 6 bases, leaving 5 bases of the junction unmatched.

The CDR3 nucleotides are TGTGCCAGTAGTATAGAAGCCCGATCTTCCTACGAGCAGTACTTC. Translation: CASSIEARSSYEQYF. V usage is TRBV19 and J usage is TRBJ2-7; D is undetermined. Germline lookup yields CDR1 LNHDA and CDR2 SQIVND (reference sequence). V was shortened by 0 bases and J by 1 base, with 10 bases between the two germline ends. The CDR3 runs 15 residues.

J is TRBJ1-3 and V is TRBV14; D is unresolved. In germline, CDR1 is SGHDN, CDR2 FVKESK. The CDR3 length is 13 residues. The V and J ends lost 3 bases and 1 base respectively, with 4 bases between them. DNA of the CDR3: TGTGCCAGCAGCCACTTATCTGGAAACACCATATATTTT. This translates into CASSHLSGNTIYF.

The chain carries TRBV27 and TRBJ2-3, with no clear D. V was trimmed by 7 bases and J by 1 base, leaving 15 bases between them. This CDR3 has 15 amino acids. Germline-derived CDR1 and CDR2 are MNHEY and SMNVEV (reference sequence). The CDR3: CASTVTGLGTDTQYF. The CDR3 region has the DNA TGTGCCAGCACTGTGACGGGTCTCGGCACAGATACGCAGTATTTT.

DNA of the CDR3: TGTGCCAGCAGTGAAGTGAGGACAGGGCCCCACAATGAGCAGTTCTTC. It specifies CASSEVRTGPHNEQFF. V is TRBV6-1 and J is TRBJ2-1; TRBD1 aligns across 8 bases. The CDR3 length is 16 residues. The junction had 7 bases not matched to a gene; V was cut back by 1 base and J by 5 bases. Germline lookup yields CDR1 MNHNS and CDR2 SASEGT.

This chain links TRBV2 with TRBJ2-1; D is perhaps TRBD2 (5 bases). This CDR3 is built from 16 residues. Germline assignment: CDR1 SNHLY and CDR2 FYNNEI. Trimming cost V 3 bases and J 2 bases, with 14 bases left between them. This chain's CDR3 is CASSEVGSSPYNEQFF. The CDR3, as DNA: TGTGCCAGCAGTGAGGTGGGGAGTTCGCCCTACAATGAGCAGTTCTTC.

J is TRBJ2-1 and V is TRBV28; 12 bases match TRBD2. After removal of 5 bases from V and 8 bases from J, the junction contained 7 bases not matched to a gene. From germline, CDR1 is MDHEN and CDR2 SYDVKM. The CDR3 runs 15 residues. The CDR3 sequence is CASSGRLAGEDEQFF. The CDR3 DNA reads TGTGCCAGCAGTGGTAGACTAGCGGGGGAGGATGAGCAGTTCTTC.

The rearrangement links TRBV28 to TRBJ1-5; 8 bases match TRBD1. This CDR3 is 13 amino acids long. Germline CDR1 is MDHEN and CDR2 is SYDVKM. Trimming took 6 bases from V and 7 from J; bases not matched to a gene: 5. CDR3 residues: CASSRTGRQPQHF. The CDR3 DNA follows: TGTGCCAGCAGCCGGACAGGGCGCCAGCCCCAGCATTTT.

The genes are TRBV28 and TRBJ2-5, with D perhaps TRBD1 (5 bases). Germline CDR1 MDHEN, CDR2 SYDVKM. Trimming removed 7 bases at V and 1 base at J, with 10 bases between. The length of the CDR3 is 13 residues. DNA of the CDR3: TGTGCCAGCACCCCGGACACCCAAGAGACCCAGTACTTC. Its protein product is CASTPDTQETQYF.

Remarks on this clone: This sequence may be a read error, since a much larger clone differs from it by one base. The chain is built from TRBV7-8 and TRBJ2-7; 8 positions match TRBD1. The trim removed 1 base at V and 2 bases at J, leaving 1 base unmatched. The germline V gene has CDR1 SGHVS and CDR2 FQNEAQ. There are 14 residues in the CDR3. CDR3 DNA: TGTGCCAGCAGCTTAGTACAGGGGGCCTACGAGCAGTACTTC. Residues: CASSLVQGAYEQYF.

This chain links TRBV19 with TRBJ1-4, with D possibly matching TRBD1 (6 bases). V was cut by 6 bases and J by 8 bases, with 19 bases left in between. CDR3 length equals 15 residues. Germline V gene sequence: CDR1 LNHDA, CDR2 SQIVND (reference sequence). CDR3 sequence reads: CASSEQGTGGEKLFF. DNA of the CDR3: TGTGCCAGTAGCGAACAGGGAACCGGAGGCGAAAAACTGTTTTTT.

This clone was picked up one time. J is TRBJ2-2 and V is TRBV4-3, with a weak D call TRBD1 (5 bases). V lost 0 bases and J 4 bases, leaving 18 bases between the germline ends. Germline V gene lookup returns CDR1 LGHNA and CDR2 YSLEER. This CDR3 contains 18 residues. CDR3 DNA sequence: TGCGCCAGCAGCCAAGATCTTCCCTCCGTAGGGGTCACCGGGGAGCTGTTTTTT. It translates to CASSQDLPSVGVTGELFF.

The chain combines TRBV19 with TRBJ2-1; weak D call: TRBD2 (6 bases). The CDR3 covers 14 residues. Germline loops: CDR1 LNHDA, CDR2 SQIVND (reference sequence). V lost 8 bases and J lost 8, with 19 bases in between. The CDR3 coding sequence is TGTGCCAGTTCGGGACTCCTAAGAACGGATGAGCAGTTCTTC. Amino acid sequence: CASSGLLRTDEQFF.

On this clone: The identical CDR3 is also encoded by other nucleotide sequences in the sample. The chain employs TRBV27 and TRBJ1-5; D gene uncertain. Trimming left V 3 bases short and J 2 bases short, with 5 bases between. The CDR3 is made up of 13 amino acids. Germline V lookup: CDR1 MNHEY, CDR2 SMNVEV (reference sequence). CDR3 region: CASSFGGNQPQHF. For the CDR3, the DNA is TGTGCCAGCAGTTTCGGGGGCAATCAGCCCCAGCATTTT.

The chain carries TRBV11-2 and TRBJ2-4; D remains unclear. CDR1 and CDR2 from the germline V gene are SGHAT and FQNNGV. The CDR3 covers 14 residues. Deletions cut 0 bases from V and 5 bases from J, with 8 bases between. The CDR3 protein is CASSLDPVQNIQYF. The CDR3 DNA is TGTGCCAGCAGCTTAGATCCGGTGCAAAACATTCAGTACTTC.

V usage is TRBV25-1 and J usage is TRBJ1-1, with D unclear. The CDR3 loop spans 13 amino acids. V was pared by 3 bases and J by 0 bases, with 5 bases between. The germline V gene encodes CDR1 MGHDK and CDR2 SYGVNS. CDR3 protein: CASSDRMNTEAFF. In nucleotides, the CDR3 is TGTGCCAGCAGTGACAGGATGAACACTGAAGCTTTCTTT.

This clone was observed a handful of times. The chain employs TRBV10-3 and TRBJ2-7, with D tentatively TRBD2 (5 bases). This CDR3 has 14 amino acids. Germline loops: CDR1 ENHRY, CDR2 SYGVKD. V dropped 8 bases and J dropped 2 bases, with 16 bases sitting between them. CDR3 sequence reads: CAISTGEGTYEQYF. For the CDR3, the DNA is TGTGCCATCTCCACGGGCGAGGGAACCTACGAGCAGTACTTC.

This chain joins TRBV19 and TRBJ2-5; the match to TRBD2 covers 12 bases. The CDR3 totals 19 residues. Trimming at V came to 0 bases and at J to 2 bases, leaving 10 bases not matched to a gene. CDR1 and CDR2 (germline): LNHDA, SQIVND (reference sequence). CDR3 coding DNA: TGTGCCAGTAGTATAGATCTCGGACTAGCGGGGCGAGAACAAGAGACCCAGTACTTC. This translates into CASSIDLGLAGREQETQYF.

This rearrangement joins TRBV14 to TRBJ2-1; 9 bases match TRBD2. Germline CDR1 and CDR2: SGHDN and FVKESK. Germline trimming cut 0 bases from V and 14 bases from J; bases unmatched to any gene: 8. The CDR3 contains 14 residues. This CDR3 reads CASSQDLLGTSKFF. The CDR3 coding sequence is TGTGCCAGCAGCCAAGATCTGCTCGGGACTAGCAAGTTCTTC. The variable domain in full, with the rest retrieved from reference TRBV14 and TRBJ2-1, is EAGVTQFPSHSVIEKGQTVTLRCDPISGHDNLYWYRRVMGKEIKFLLHFVKESKQDESGMPNNRFLAERTGGTYSTLKVQPAELEDSGVYFCASSQDLLGTSKFFGPGTRLTVL.

The CDR3 loop reads CATSDLPIGQGRNSPLHF. As DNA, the CDR3 is TGTGCCACCAGTGATTTGCCTATAGGACAGGGGAGGAATTCACCCCTCCACTTT. This rearrangement joins TRBV24-1 to TRBJ1-6, with 9 bases fitting TRBD1. The V segment lost 0 bases and the J segment 7 bases; nucleotides outside the gene matches: 9. The CDR3 runs to 18 residues. Germline V gene sequence: CDR1 KGHDR, CDR2 SFDVKD.

J is TRBJ1-2 and V is TRBV24-1; D may be TRBD1 (6 bases). The CDR3 spans 15 residues. Deletions cut 5 bases from V and 4 bases from J, with 16 bases between. Germline-derived CDR1 and CDR2 are KGHDR and SFDVKD. CDR3 sequence (DNA): TGTGCCACCAGTGGCCCCATACAGGGTTCCTATGGCTACACCTTC. Protein sequence: CATSGPIQGSYGYTF.

Notes on this clone: A clone one base away is much larger, so this may be a read error. V usage is TRBV24-1 and J usage is TRBJ2-2; 10 bases fit TRBD1. The CDR3 loop spans 14 amino acids. Germline trimming cut 8 bases from V and 3 bases from J; bases unmatched to any gene: 2. Germline CDR1 is KGHDR and CDR2 is SFDVKD. The CDR3 nucleotides are TGTGCCACCAAAGGGACAGGGGACACCGGGGAGCTGTTTTTT. Translated, it gives CATKGTGDTGELFF.

This sequence joins TRBV21-1 and TRBJ2-7; TRBD2, as called in the table, went unchecked against the DNA. TRBV21-1 is marked as a pseudogene. This CDR3 is built from 15 residues. The CDR3, as DNA: TGTGCCAGCAGGGTAGGAGTTTTTCACCCCTACGAGCAGTACTTC. Protein: CASRVGVFHPYEQYF.

J is TRBJ1-1 and V is TRBV29-1; possible D gene TRBD1, 5 bases. Trimming removed 0 bases from V and 7 bases from J, with 12 bases in between. The CDR3 totals 13 residues. CDR1 and CDR2 from the germline V gene are SQVTM and ANQGSEA. The CDR3 spells CSVEESAGGEAFF. CDR3 DNA: TGCAGCGTTGAAGAGTCTGCCGGGGGTGAAGCTTTCTTT.